Listed here are 24 T cell receptor beta chains from one sample, sequenced in a study of T cell responses to AZD1222 COVID-19 vaccine. Sequencing used immunoSEQ multiplex PCR; TCRdb keeps in-frame clones, though not all of them. The data show 200,000 or so clones, approximately 94% seen once. The specimen was peripheral blood, collected on day 0 of AZD1222 vaccination. The receptor source for this set is an adult in good health.

The rearrangement joins TRBV5-6 to TRBJ1-1, with TRBD1 identical over 8 bases. This CDR3 is 16 amino acids long. From germline, CDR1 is SGHDT and CDR2 YYEEEE. V shed 1 base, J shed 5 bases, and the junction held 10 bases outside the gene matches. CDR3 residues: CASSLMGPGQVTEAFF. As DNA, the CDR3 is TGTGCCAGCAGCTTGATGGGACCGGGACAGGTGACTGAAGCTTTCTTT.

J is TRBJ1-2 and V is TRBV7-9; possible D gene TRBD1, 5 bases. Trimming cost V 6 bases and J 3 bases, with 11 bases left between them. Looked up from germline, CDR1 is SEHNR and CDR2 is FQNEAQ (reference sequence). This CDR3 has 13 residues. The CDR3 protein is CASRPGTDYGYTF. CDR3 DNA sequence: TGTGCCAGCAGACCCGGGACGGACTATGGCTACACCTTC.

V is TRBV3-1 (or the pseudogene TRBV3-2) and J is TRBJ1-4; 7 bases align to TRBD1. With 1 base clipped from V and 8 bases from J, the junction kept 13 bases outside the gene matches. The CDR3 is made up of 17 amino acids. The germline gives CDR1 LGHDT, CDR2 YNNKEL (reference sequence). CDR3 nucleotides: TGTGCCAGCAGCCAAGTCCGAGGTCCGACAGGGAACGAAAAACTGTTTTTT. Protein: CASSQVRGPTGNEKLFF.

The V and J genes are TRBV11-2 and TRBJ2-3; TRBD2 matches at 8 bases. J gave up 1 base and V 5 bases, and 5 bases lay outside the gene matches. The CDR3 is 15 amino acids. Germline V gene sequence: CDR1 SGHAT, CDR2 FQNNGV. CDR3 protein: CASSRSGTGTDTQYF. CDR3 sequence (DNA): TGTGCCAGCAGCCGTAGCGGGACGGGCACAGATACGCAGTATTTT.

The chain recombines TRBV19 with TRBJ2-5; weak D call: TRBD2 (6 bases). Germline V gene sequence: CDR1 LNHDA, CDR2 SQIVND (reference sequence). The CDR3 covers 15 residues. Trimming took off 1 base at V and 4 bases at J, with 13 bases between the two ends. In DNA, the CDR3 is TGTGCCAGTAGTATAGCGCGGTCCGGGGGAGAGACCCAGTACTTC. Translating it yields CASSIARSGGETQYF.

The rearrangement uses TRBV28 and TRBJ2-3; D call uncertain. The V end lost 8 bases, the J end lost 3 bases, and 18 bases lay between the germline ends. Germline V gene data show CDR1 as MDHEN and CDR2 as SYDVKM. The CDR3 length is 15 residues. CDR3 in DNA: TGTGCCAGCCGCGAGGCCCCTTTGGGGACAGATACGCAGTATTTT. Translated, it gives CASREAPLGTDTQYF.

The rearrangement joins TRBV6-5 to TRBJ1-1; unclear D gene. The CDR3 is 14 amino acids. The germline V gene encodes CDR1 MNHEY and CDR2 SVGAGI. Between the trimmed V and J ends, which lost 8 bases and 0 bases, there was a span of 13 bases. The CDR3 DNA reads as TGTGCCAGCGTTGGTCGGAGAATGAACACTGAAGCTTTCTTT. It translates to CASVGRRMNTEAFF.

The chain carries TRBV7-9 and TRBJ1-2; weak D call: TRBD1 (6 bases). From germline, CDR1 is SEHNR and CDR2 FQNEAQ (reference sequence). The length of the CDR3 is 14 residues. Trimming took 0 bases from V and 6 from J, leaving 11 bases between them. CDR3 loop: CASSLARGANGYTF. The CDR3 nucleotides are TGTGCCAGCAGCTTAGCGAGGGGGGCCAATGGCTACACCTTC.

The chain joins TRBV28 to TRBJ2-7, with 11 bases that match TRBD2. The junction had 12 bases not matched to a gene; V was cut back by 6 bases and J by 5 bases. The germline V gene has CDR1 MDHEN and CDR2 SYDVKM. This CDR3 region has 16 residues. The CDR3 sequence is CASSHIAGGPNHEQYF. CDR3 DNA sequence: TGTGCCAGCAGCCATATAGCGGGAGGGCCGAACCACGAGCAGTACTTC.

V gene TRBV28 combines with J gene TRBJ1-5, with a possible D match to TRBD1 (5 bases). The CDR3 covers 15 residues. V was trimmed by 3 bases and J by 0 bases, leaving 9 bases between them. The germline V gene encodes CDR1 MDHEN and CDR2 SYDVKM. In nucleotides, the CDR3 is TGTGCCAGCAGTTTCCGACAGCGTAGCAATCAGCCCCAGCATTTT. This gives the protein CASSFRQRSNQPQHF.

This clone occurred once. The J gene is TRBJ2-1, the V gene TRBV29-1, with D tentatively TRBD1 or TRBD2 (5 bases each). The CDR3 loop spans 14 amino acids. Trimming left V 4 bases short and J 0 bases short, with 10 bases between. CDR1 is SQVTM and CDR2 is ANQGSEA in the germline V gene. The CDR3 sequence: CSVGPGSSYNEQFF. The DNA for the CDR3 is TGCAGCGTTGGCCCAGGGAGCTCCTACAATGAGCAGTTCTTC.

J is TRBJ1-6 and V is TRBV2; 7 bases align to TRBD1. The CDR3 spans 14 residues. V trimming: 6 bases; J trimming: 10 bases; junction bases outside the gene matches: 9. Germline CDR1 and CDR2: SNHLY and FYNNEI. For the CDR3, the DNA is TGTGCCAGCAGATTACAGGGGCTAGGATCACCCCTCCACTTT. Its protein is CASRLQGLGSPLHF.

The rearrangement joins TRBV28 to TRBJ1-2, with no clear D. Germline V gene lookup returns CDR1 MDHEN and CDR2 SYDVKM. Trimming pared 5 bases from V and 1 base from J, leaving 5 bases between. The CDR3 contains 12 residues. CDR3 sequence: CASSPNNYGYTF. The CDR3 DNA sequence: TGTGCCAGCAGTCCCAATAACTATGGCTACACCTTC.

The chain recombines TRBV5-6 with TRBJ2-7, with 10 bases aligning to TRBD1. V dropped 2 bases and J dropped 7; count of bases not matched to a gene: 12. The CDR3 is 16 residues long. Germline V gene data show CDR1 as SGHDT and CDR2 as YYEEEE. CDR3 region: CASSLLVGTGVGEQYF. CDR3 nucleotide sequence: TGTGCCAGCAGCTTACTGGTGGGGACAGGGGTAGGGGAGCAGTACTTC.

The chain has TRBV7-8 and TRBJ1-1, with TRBD1 matching 7 bases. The junction had 10 bases not matched to a gene; V was cut back by 5 bases and J by 1 base. Germline V gene lookup returns CDR1 SGHVS and CDR2 FQNEAQ. The CDR3 length is 16 residues. CDR3 sequence reads: CASSAGGQGPNTEAFF. The CDR3 DNA sequence: TGTGCCAGCAGCGCAGGGGGGCAGGGGCCGAACACTGAAGCTTTCTTT.

This clone was seen only once. The chain carries TRBV7-5 and TRBJ1-5; the D call of TRBD1 is as the table states it, not checked on the DNA. TRBV7-5 constitutes a pseudogene. This CDR3 has 12 amino acids. The CDR3 reads CARSLTDQPQHF. In DNA, the CDR3 is TGTGCCAGAAGCTTGACAGATCAGCCCCAGCATTTT.

The chain recombines TRBV30 with TRBJ1-5; D call uncertain. The CDR3 is made up of 17 amino acids. V was shortened by 1 base and J by 5 bases, with 21 bases between the two germline ends. Germline V gives CDR1 GTSNPN, CDR2 SVGIG (reference sequence). The CDR3 DNA sequence: TGTGCCTGGAGTGCTATCTTAGGCCGCCTCGGGCATCAGCCCCAGCATTTT. Amino acid sequence: CAWSAILGRLGHQPQHF.

The rearrangement links TRBV19 to TRBJ1-5; TRBD1 might be the D (5 bases). Germline V gives CDR1 LNHDA, CDR2 SQIVND (reference sequence). CDR3 length equals 15 residues. Deletions cut 4 bases from V and 4 bases from J, with 14 bases between. CDR3 nucleotides: TGTGCCAGTAGTACCGGGACGGGAAAAAATCAGCCCCAGCATTTT. This translates into CASSTGTGKNQPQHF.

This clone was observed once. The rearrangement joins TRBV9 to TRBJ2-2; TRBD2 matches 9 bases. Unmatched junction bases numbered 6, after V lost 2 bases and J lost 4 bases. Germline CDR1 SGDLS, CDR2 YYNGEE. This CDR3 spans 16 amino acids. CDR3 sequence (DNA): TGTGCCAGCAGCGTTTTCCCGGGACTAGCCACCGGGGAGCTGTTTTTT. Translation gives CASSVFPGLATGELFF.

The chain is built from TRBV7-8 and TRBJ2-2; the match to TRBD2 covers 13 bases. The CDR3 runs to 21 residues. V lost 4 bases and J lost 6; bases outside the gene matches: 20. Germline V gene sequence: CDR1 SGHVS, CDR2 FQNEAQ. CDR3 nucleotides: TGTGCCAGCAGCTACAACCGTCCAGGGATTACTAGCGGGGGGGCCGCCGGGGAGCTGTTTTTT. This codes for CASSYNRPGITSGGAAGELFF.

This rearrangement joins TRBV27 to TRBJ2-7; 10 bases fit TRBD2. V lost 11 bases to trimming and J lost 1 base; unmatched junction nucleotides: 11. The CDR3 contains 15 residues. CDR1 and CDR2 (germline): MNHEY, SMNVEV (reference sequence). The DNA for the CDR3 is TGTGCCGCCCGACTAGCGGGTGCCGGGTCCTACGAGCAGTACTTC. Protein sequence: CAARLAGAGSYEQYF.

The chain couples TRBV7-2 to TRBJ2-6, with D tentatively TRBD1 or TRBD2 (5 bases each). CDR3 length: 15 amino acids. Germline loops: CDR1 SGHTA, CDR2 FQGNSA. Trimming cost V 3 bases and J 0 bases, with 6 bases left between them. CDR3 in amino acids: CASSFGASGANVLTF. CDR3 in DNA: TGTGCCAGCAGCTTCGGGGCCTCTGGGGCCAACGTCCTGACTTTC.

The chain combines TRBV7-6 with TRBJ2-7; a weak D match, TRBD2 (6 bases). CDR1 is SGHVS, CDR2 FNYEAQ, per germline. Trimming cost V 1 base and J 4 bases, with 17 bases left between them. This CDR3 contains 16 residues. CDR3 in DNA: TGTGCCAGCAGCTTAGAATCGGCCCGGGGGAGATACGAGCAGTACTTC. Translating it yields CASSLESARGRYEQYF.

This chain links TRBV30 with TRBJ1-2; the match to TRBD1 covers 12 bases. The germline V gene encodes CDR1 GTSNPN and CDR2 SVGIG (reference sequence). V gave up 5 bases and J gave up 6 bases; unmatched junction bases: 7. The CDR3 contains 14 residues. CDR3 DNA: TGTGCCTGGGCTGGGGACAGGGGGCTCCATGGCTACACCTTC. It translates to CAWAGDRGLHGYTF.